This T cell receptor beta chain was sequenced in a study of T cell responses to AZD1222 COVID-19 vaccine. To note about this clone: The antigen is undetermined.

The repertoire was sequenced with immunoSEQ multiplex PCR; TCRdb's copy has only in-frame clones and lacks some. Of 150,000 or so clones in the sample, about nine tenths were seen once. There are 13 residues in the CDR3. After removal of 4 bases from V and 6 bases from J, the junction contained 4 bases not matched to a gene. Findings and limits, study-wide: At baseline, just a handful of AZD1222 recipients tested seropositive.

This specimen was peripheral blood, taken on day 0 of AZD1222 vaccination. The V and J genes are TRBV12-3 or TRBV12-4 and TRBJ1-2, with 8 bases identical to TRBD1. The clonotype originates from an adult in good health. CDR3 amino acids: CASSSRTGHGYTF. CDR3 sequence (DNA): TGTGCCAGCAGTTCGAGGACAGGGCATGGCTACACCTTC.